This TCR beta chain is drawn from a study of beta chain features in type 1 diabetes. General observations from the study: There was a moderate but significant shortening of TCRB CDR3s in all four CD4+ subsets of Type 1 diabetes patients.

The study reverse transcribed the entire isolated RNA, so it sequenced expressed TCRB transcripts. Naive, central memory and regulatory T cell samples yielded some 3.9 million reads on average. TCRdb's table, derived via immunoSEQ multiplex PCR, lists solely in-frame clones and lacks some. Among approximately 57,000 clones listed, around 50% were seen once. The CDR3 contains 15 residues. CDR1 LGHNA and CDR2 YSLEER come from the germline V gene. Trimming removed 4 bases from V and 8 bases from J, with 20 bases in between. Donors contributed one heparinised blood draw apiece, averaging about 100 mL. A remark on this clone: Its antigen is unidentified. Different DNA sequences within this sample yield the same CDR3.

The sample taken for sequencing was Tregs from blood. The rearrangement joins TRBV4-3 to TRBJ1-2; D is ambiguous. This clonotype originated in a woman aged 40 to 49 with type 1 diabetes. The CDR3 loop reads CASSPSGRRFGGYTF. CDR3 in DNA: TGCGCCAGCAGCCCAAGTGGTAGACGGTTCGGGGGCTACACCTTC.